These T cell receptor beta chains were read from a single sample in a study of T cell responses to AZD1222 COVID-19 vaccine. Profiling relied on immunoSEQ multiplex PCR, and the TCRdb table lists in-frame clones only, not all of them. This table holds 150,000 to 250,000 clones, 85% to 95% found once. This sample comprised peripheral blood, obtained 28 days after the second AZD1222 dose. All receptors come from an adult who received the AZD1222 COVID-19 vaccine. CDR3s include the opening cysteine and the closing phenylalanine or tryptophan. The D gene is left open where the match is weak. Clone sizes are given selectively: once, few, many, or a class where the clone is expanded.

v_gene	j_gene	d_gene	abundance	CDR3aa	CDR3nt
TRBV7-3	TRBJ2-1	-	-	CASSLTVDSGNEQFF	TGTGCCAGCAGCTTAACGGTAGATTCGGGCAATGAGCAGTTCTTC
TRBV7-4	TRBJ1-4	-	-	CASPPSSGRNEKLFF	TGTGCCAGCCCCCCCTCGAGTGGGAGGAATGAAAAACTGTTTTTT
TRBV24-1	TRBJ2-2	-	once	CATSDPLATGELFF	TGTGCCACCAGTGATCCTCTAGCGACCGGGGAGCTGTTTTTT
TRBV11-2	TRBJ2-1	-	-	CASSLVASYNEQFF	TGTGCCAGCAGCTTAGTAGCCTCCTACAATGAGCAGTTCTTC
TRBV9	TRBJ2-2	-	once	CASSVVGGAGELFF	TGTGCCAGCAGCGTAGTAGGGGGGGCCGGGGAGCTGTTTTTT
TRBV10-3	TRBJ2-7	TRBD2	once	CAISDPTSGGNEQYF	TGTGCCATCAGTGATCCGACTAGCGGGGGAAACGAGCAGTACTTC
TRBV30	TRBJ1-4	-	-	CAWTPGPTTNEKLFF	TGTGCCTGGACCCCGGGACCTACAACTAATGAAAAACTGTTTTTT
TRBV6-2/TRBV6-3	TRBJ2-3	TRBD2	-	CASSDTLAGGADTQYF	TGTGCCAGCAGTGACACACTAGCGGGGGGTGCAGATACGCAGTATTTT
TRBV6-2/TRBV6-3	TRBJ2-1	TRBD2	once	CASSSLGPSGGDNEQFF	TGTGCCAGCAGTTCCCTAGGACCTAGCGGGGGGGACAATGAGCAGTTCTTC
TRBV11-2	TRBJ1-1	-	-	CASSSMTGRNTEAFF	TGTGCCAGCAGCTCCATGACAGGACGGAACACTGAAGCTTTCTTT
TRBV5-1	TRBJ2-1	TRBD2	-	CASSLVTSGGGEQFF	TGCGCCAGCAGTCTCGTGACTAGCGGGGGTGGTGAGCAGTTCTTC
TRBV28	TRBJ2-6	TRBD1	-	CASSRRTGGTGANVLTF	TGTGCCAGCAGTCGCCGGACAGGGGGAACTGGGGCCAACGTCCTGACTTTC
TRBV29-1	TRBJ1-1	-	-	CSGGMNTEAFF	TGCAGCGGGGGGATGAACACTGAAGCTTTCTTT
TRBV15	TRBJ1-5	-	-	CATSSAGSGNQPQHF	TGTGCCACCAGCAGCGCGGGATCCGGCAATCAGCCCCAGCATTTT
TRBV7-3	TRBJ2-2	-	-	CASSSHPTGTRRVGELFF	TGTGCCAGCAGCTCCCACCCGACCGGGACGCGCAGGGTCGGGGAGCTGTTTTTT
TRBV27	TRBJ1-4	-	-	CASSLKGQANEKLFF	TGTGCCAGCAGTTTAAAGGGTCAGGCTAATGAAAAACTGTTTTTT
TRBV4-3	TRBJ2-5	TRBD2	-	CASSRWASGGLPETQYF	TGCGCCAGCAGCCGGTGGGCTAGCGGGGGCCTCCCGGAGACCCAGTACTTC
TRBV11-1	TRBJ1-1	-	once	CASSFDSPANTEAFF	TGTGCCAGCAGCTTTGACAGCCCCGCGAACACTGAAGCTTTCTTT
TRBV7-8	TRBJ1-1	-	-	CASRRGGGQNTEAFF	TGTGCCAGCAGAAGGGGGGGAGGGCAGAACACTGAAGCTTTCTTT
TRBV9	TRBJ1-5	-	-	CASSVSSNSNQPQHF	TGTGCCAGCAGCGTATCATCAAATAGCAATCAGCCCCAGCATTTT
TRBV6-5	TRBJ2-3	-	-	CASPGGTDTQYF	TGTGCCAGCCCGGGGGGCACAGATACGCAGTATTTT
TRBV2	TRBJ1-1	-	-	CASSTLGGSTEAFF	TGTGCCAGCTCGACCTTGGGGGGGAGCACTGAAGCTTTCTTT
TRBV6-4	TRBJ2-7	TRBD2	once	CASSDFRAGGREQYF	TGTGCCAGCAGTGACTTCCGAGCGGGGGGGCGCGAGCAGTACTTC
TRBV9	TRBJ2-5	-	-	CASSVGDMRQETQYF	TGTGCCAGCAGCGTAGGGGACATGAGGCAAGAGACCCAGTACTTC
TRBV5-4	TRBJ2-1	TRBD2	-	CASSFGLAGANEQFF	TGTGCCAGCAGCTTTGGGCTAGCGGGAGCCAATGAGCAGTTCTTC
TRBV28	TRBJ1-2	TRBD1	-	CASSTGGSSYGYTF	TGTGCCAGCAGTACAGGGGGTTCCTCATATGGCTACACCTTC
TRBV2	TRBJ1-5	-	-	CASSDGGGVQPQHF	TGTGCCAGCAGTGATGGGGGGGGCGTTCAGCCCCAGCATTTT